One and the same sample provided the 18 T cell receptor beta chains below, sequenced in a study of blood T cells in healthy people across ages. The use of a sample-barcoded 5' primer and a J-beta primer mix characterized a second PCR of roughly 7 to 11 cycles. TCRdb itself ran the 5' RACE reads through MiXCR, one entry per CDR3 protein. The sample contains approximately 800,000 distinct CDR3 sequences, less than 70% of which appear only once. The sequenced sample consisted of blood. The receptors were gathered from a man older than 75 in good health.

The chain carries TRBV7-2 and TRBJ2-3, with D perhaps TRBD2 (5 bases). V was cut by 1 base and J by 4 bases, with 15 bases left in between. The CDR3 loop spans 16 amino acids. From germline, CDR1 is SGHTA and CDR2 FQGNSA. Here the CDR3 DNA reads TGTGCCAGCAGCTTAGTTACGGGGAGCCCCCCAGATACGCAGTATTTT. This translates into CASSLVTGSPPDTQYF.

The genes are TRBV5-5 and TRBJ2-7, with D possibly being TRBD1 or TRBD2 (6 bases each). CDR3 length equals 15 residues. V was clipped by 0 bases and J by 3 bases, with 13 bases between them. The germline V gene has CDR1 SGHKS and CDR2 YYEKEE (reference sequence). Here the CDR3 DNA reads TGTGCCAGCAGCTTGGCCGGCGGGACAATCTACGAGCAGTACTTC. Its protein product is CASSLAGGTIYEQYF.

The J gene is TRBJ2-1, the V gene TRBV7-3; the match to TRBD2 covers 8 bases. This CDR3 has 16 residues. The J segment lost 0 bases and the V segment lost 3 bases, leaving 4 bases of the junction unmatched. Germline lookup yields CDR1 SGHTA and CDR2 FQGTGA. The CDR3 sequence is CASSLNSGISYNEQFF. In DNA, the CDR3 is TGTGCCAGCAGCTTGAATAGCGGGATCTCCTACAATGAGCAGTTCTTC.

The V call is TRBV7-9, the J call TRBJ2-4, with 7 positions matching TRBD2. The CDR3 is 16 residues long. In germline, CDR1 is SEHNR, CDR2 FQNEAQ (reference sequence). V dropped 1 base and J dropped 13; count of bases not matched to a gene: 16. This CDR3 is CASSLGRAGVYNEQYF. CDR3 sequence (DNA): TGTGCCAGCAGCTTAGGTAGGGCGGGAGTCTACAATGAGCAGTACTTC.

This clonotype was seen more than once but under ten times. The CDR3 here is CASSDPSWASGGYNEQFF. The CDR3 bases are TGTGCCAGCAGTGACCCCTCGTGGGCTAGCGGGGGCTACAATGAGCAGTTCTTC. The V gene is TRBV25-1, the J gene TRBJ2-1; TRBD2 agrees at 10 bases. V was pared by 3 bases and J by 3 bases, with 11 bases of the junction left unmatched. The CDR3 consists of 18 residues. In germline, CDR1 is MGHDK, CDR2 SYGVNS.

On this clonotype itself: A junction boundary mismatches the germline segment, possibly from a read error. In nucleotides, the CDR3 is TGCAGTGCTAGAGAGAGCACGGCGAACACTGAAGCTTTTTTT. Translating gives CSARESTANTEAFF. This chain links TRBV20-1 with TRBJ1-1; D not certain. CDR3 size: 14 residues. Germline V gene data show CDR1 as DFQATT and CDR2 as SNEGSKA (reference sequence).

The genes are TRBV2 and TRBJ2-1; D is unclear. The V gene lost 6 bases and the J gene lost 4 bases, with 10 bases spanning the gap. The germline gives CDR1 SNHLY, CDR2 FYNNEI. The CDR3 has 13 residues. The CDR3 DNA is TGTGCCAGCAGCGCTGCGTGGTACAATGAGCAGTTCTTC. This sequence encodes CASSAAWYNEQFF.

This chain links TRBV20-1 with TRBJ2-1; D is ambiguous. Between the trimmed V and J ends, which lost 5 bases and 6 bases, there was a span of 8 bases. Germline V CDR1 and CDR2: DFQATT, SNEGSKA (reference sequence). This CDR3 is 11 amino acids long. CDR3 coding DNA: TGCAGTGCTTACACCCCCAATGAGCAGTTCTTC. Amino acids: CSAYTPNEQFF.

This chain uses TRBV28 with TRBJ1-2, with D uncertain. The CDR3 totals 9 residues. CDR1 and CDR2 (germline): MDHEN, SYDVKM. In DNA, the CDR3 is TGTGGGTCCGGCTATGGCTACACCTTC. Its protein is CGSGYGYTF.

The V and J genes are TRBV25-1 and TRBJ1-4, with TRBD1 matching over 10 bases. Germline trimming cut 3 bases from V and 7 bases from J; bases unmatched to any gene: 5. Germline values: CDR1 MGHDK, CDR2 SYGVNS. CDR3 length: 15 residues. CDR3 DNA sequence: TGTGCCAGCAGTGACCCGGGACAGGGGTTTGAAAAACTGTTTTTT. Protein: CASSDPGQGFEKLFF.

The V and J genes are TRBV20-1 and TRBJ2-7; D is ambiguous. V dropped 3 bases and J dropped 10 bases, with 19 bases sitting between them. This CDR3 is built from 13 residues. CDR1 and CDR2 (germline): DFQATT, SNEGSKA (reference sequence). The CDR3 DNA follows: TGCAGTGCTAGGTCCCGCCCTGAAGGCACCCAGTACTTC. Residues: CSARSRPEGTQYF.

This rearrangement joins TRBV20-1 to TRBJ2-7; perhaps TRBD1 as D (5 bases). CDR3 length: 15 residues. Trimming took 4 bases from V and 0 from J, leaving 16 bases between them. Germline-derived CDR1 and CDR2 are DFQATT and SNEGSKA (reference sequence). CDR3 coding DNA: TGCAGTGCTATTTTCCCCAGGGCGGCCTCCTACGAGCAGTACTTC. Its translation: CSAIFPRAASYEQYF.

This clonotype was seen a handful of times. The CDR3 nucleotides read TGTGCCAGCTCACGAACAGGGGGCCCCTTATCGGACGAGCAGTACTTC. Translated, it gives CASSRTGGPLSDEQYF. The chain uses TRBV18 and TRBJ2-7, with TRBD1 identical over 9 bases. J was trimmed by 5 bases and V by 4 bases; bases with no gene match: 12. Per the germline V gene, CDR1 is KGHSH and CDR2 is LQKENI. The CDR3 is made up of 16 amino acids.

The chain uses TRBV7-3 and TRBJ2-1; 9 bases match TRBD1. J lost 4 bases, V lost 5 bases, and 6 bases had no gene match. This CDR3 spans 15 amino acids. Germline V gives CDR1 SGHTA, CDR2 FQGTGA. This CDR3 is CASSLQGAKYNEQFF. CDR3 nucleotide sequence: TGTGCCAGCAGCCTACAGGGGGCGAAGTACAATGAGCAGTTCTTC. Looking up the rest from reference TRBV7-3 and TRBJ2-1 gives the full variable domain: GAGVSQTPSNKVTEKGKYVELRCDPISGHTALYWYRQSLGQGPEFLIYFQGTGAADDSGLPNDRFFAVRPEGSVSTLKIQRTERGDSAVYLCASSLQGAKYNEQFFGPGTRLTVL.

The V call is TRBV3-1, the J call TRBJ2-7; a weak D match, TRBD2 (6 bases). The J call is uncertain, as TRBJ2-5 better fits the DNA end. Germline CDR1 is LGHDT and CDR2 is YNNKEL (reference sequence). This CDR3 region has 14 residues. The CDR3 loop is CASSQSPSAETQYF. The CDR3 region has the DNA TGTGCCAGCAGCCAATCGCCTAGCGCGGAGACCCAGTACTTC.

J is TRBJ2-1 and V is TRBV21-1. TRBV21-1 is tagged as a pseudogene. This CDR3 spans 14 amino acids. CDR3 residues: CASSMESSYNEQFF. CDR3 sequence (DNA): TGTGCCAGCAGCATGGAGAGCTCCTACAATGAGCAGTTCTTC.

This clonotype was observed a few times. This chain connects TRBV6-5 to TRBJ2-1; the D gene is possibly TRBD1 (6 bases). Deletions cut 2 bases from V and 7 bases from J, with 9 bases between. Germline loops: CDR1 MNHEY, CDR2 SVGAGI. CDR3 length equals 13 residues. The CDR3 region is CASSYRQGNEQFF. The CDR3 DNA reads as TGTGCCAGCAGTTACCGGCAGGGGAATGAGCAGTTCTTC.

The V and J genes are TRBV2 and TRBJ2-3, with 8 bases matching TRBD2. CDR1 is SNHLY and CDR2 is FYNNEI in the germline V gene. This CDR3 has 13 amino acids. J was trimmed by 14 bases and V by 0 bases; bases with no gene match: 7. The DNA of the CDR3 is TGTGCCAGCAGTGAAGCTCCACTAGCGGTCGCGTATTTT. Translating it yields CASSEAPLAVAYF. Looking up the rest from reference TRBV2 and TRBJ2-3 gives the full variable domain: EPEVTQTPSHQVTQMGQEVILRCVPISNHLYFYWYRQILGQKVEFLVSFYNNEISEKSEIFDDQFSVERPDGSNFTLKIRSTKLEDSAMYFCASSEAPLAVAYFGPGTRLTVL.